Following are 8 T cell receptor beta chains from one sample sequenced in a study of human T cells and chemical hapten exposure. TCRdb independently ran MiXCR on the RACE reads; one entry per CDR3 protein. The sample lists about 260,000 distinct CDR3 sequences, approximately 8.6% occurring once. Time point given: pre-sensitization, week 0. Stated treatment: therapeutic diphenylcyclopropenone sensitization with weekly scalp DPC. This specimen consisted of whole blood, obtained in connection with sensitization to the hapten diphenylcyclopropenone (DPC). These receptor sequences come from a woman in her thirties or forties with alopecia areata. Some clones in this sample may be carry-over from other donors' samples.

This clonotype was observed many times. This chain links TRBV4-3 with TRBJ2-1; D call uncertain. The CDR3 sequence is 17 residues long. The V gene's germline CDR1 is LGHNA and CDR2 YSLEER. The V and J ends lost 0 bases and 0 bases respectively, with 12 bases between them. The CDR3 region has the DNA TGCGCCAGCAGCCAAGATCAGGCCAGAAGCTCCTACAATGAGCAGTTCTTC. It codes for CASSQDQARSSYNEQFF.

The V call is TRBV28, the J call TRBJ2-1, with TRBD1 matching 8 bases. The CDR3 is made up of 17 amino acids. V lost 5 bases to trimming and J lost 8 bases; unmatched junction nucleotides: 17. Germline V gives CDR1 MDHEN, CDR2 SYDVKM. This CDR3 reads CASSPAAGTGARHEQFF. CDR3 sequence (DNA): TGTGCCAGCAGTCCCGCGGCAGGGACAGGTGCTCGCCATGAGCAGTTCTTC.

This clonotype turned up a few times. The chain joins TRBV7-2 to TRBJ1-3, with D perhaps matching TRBD1 (6 bases). Trimming cost V 6 bases and J 5 bases, with 20 bases left between them. The CDR3 contains 16 residues. Germline lookup yields CDR1 SGHTA and CDR2 FQGNSA. The CDR3 is CASSLLGGRPRNTIYF. For the CDR3, the DNA is TGTGCCAGCAGTCTGTTAGGGGGGCGCCCCCGAAACACCATATATTTT.

This clonotype was found many times. This chain links TRBV12-3 or TRBV12-4 with TRBJ1-6, with no clear D. Trimming removed 2 bases from V and 9 bases from J, with 11 bases in between. The CDR3 consists of 14 residues. Written as DNA, the CDR3 is TGTGCCAGCAGTTTAATGGCCCGGGGTTCACCCCTCCACTTT. Translation gives CASSLMARGSPLHF.

This clonotype was seen more than once but under ten times. CDR3 bases: TGTGCCAGCAGTGGACTAGCGGCCTACGAGCAGTACTTC. Translated, it gives CASSGLAAYEQYF. The chain links TRBV6-2 or TRBV6-3 to TRBJ2-7; 10 bases line up with TRBD2. The V gene end was trimmed by 5 bases and the J gene end by 2 bases; junction bases not matched to a gene: 0. The CDR3 runs to 13 residues. Germline assignment: CDR1 MNHEY and CDR2 SVGEGT.

This clonotype showed up just a few times. The gene calls are TRBV11-2 and TRBJ2-5, with 10 bases lining up with TRBD2. The CDR3 covers 16 residues. The trim removed 2 bases at V and 5 bases at J, leaving 8 bases unmatched. From germline, CDR1 is SGHAT and CDR2 FQNNGV. In DNA, the CDR3 is TGTGCCAGCAGCTTAAACAGCGGGAGGGCCGTCGAGACCCAGTACTTC. This gives the protein CASSLNSGRAVETQYF.

As concerns this clonotype: The conserved phenylalanine or tryptophan is not found at the CDR3 terminus, so this likely reflects a read error. This chain links TRBV5-6 with TRBJ1-5; D is unclear. The V gene's germline CDR1 is SGHDT and CDR2 YYEEEE. This CDR3 is built from 12 residues. Trimming removed 0 bases at V and 7 bases at J, with 5 bases between. The CDR3 is CASSLAAQPQHY. The CDR3 DNA is TGTGCCAGCAGCTTGGCCGCACAGCCCCAGCATTAT.

The chain couples TRBV15 to TRBJ1-2, with 11 bases that match TRBD1. Germline CDR1 LNHNV, CDR2 YYDKDF (reference sequence). The CDR3 is 17 amino acids. The junction had 11 bases not matched to a gene; V was cut back by 1 base and J by 7 bases. The CDR3 DNA is TGTGCCACCAGCAGAGCCGGGACAGGGGGACGTTGGTTTGGCTACACCTTC. This sequence encodes CATSRAGTGGRWFGYTF.